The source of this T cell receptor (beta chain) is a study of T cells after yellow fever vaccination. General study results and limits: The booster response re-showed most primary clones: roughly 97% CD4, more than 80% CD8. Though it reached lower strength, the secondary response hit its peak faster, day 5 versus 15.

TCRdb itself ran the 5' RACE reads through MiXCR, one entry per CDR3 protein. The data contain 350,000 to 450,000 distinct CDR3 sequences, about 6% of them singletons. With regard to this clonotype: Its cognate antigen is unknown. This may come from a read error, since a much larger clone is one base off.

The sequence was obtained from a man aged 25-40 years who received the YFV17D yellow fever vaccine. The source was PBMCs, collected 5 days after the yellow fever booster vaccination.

The DNA for the CDR3 is TGTGCCAGCAGCTTTCCTAGCGGAGGCTACAATGAGCAGTTCTTC. Its protein is CASSFPSGGYNEQFF. The chain is built from TRBV7-2 and TRBJ2-1; 7 nucleotides align to TRBD2. Trimming took 3 bases from V and 3 from J; bases not matched to a gene: 5. Germline CDR1 and CDR2: SGHTA and FQGNSA. CDR3 length: 15 residues.